This paragraph reports one T cell receptor beta chain. This sample is drawn from a study of blood T cells in healthy people across ages. The germline CDR1 and CDR2 sequences are MDHEN and SYDVKM. The CDR3 spans 16 residues. With a J-beta primer mix and a sample-barcoded 5' primer, a second PCR ran about 7 to 12 cycles. TCRdb reanalysed the 5' RACE reads using MiXCR and keeps one entry per CDR3 protein. Of approximately 670,000 distinct CDR3 sequences listed, about 43% were seen once; the top ten hold around 30%. This clonotype was obtained from a man older than 75 in good health. The sequencing sample was made of blood. The chain is built from TRBV28 and TRBJ2-7; 16 bases agree with TRBD2. The better agreement between TRBJ2-5 and the DNA end casts doubt on the J call. The DNA for the CDR3 is TGTGCCAGCAGTTCACCCGGGACTAGCGGGAGGGCGACCCAGTACTTC. Amino acids: CASSSPGTSGRATQYF.